Reported below is one T cell receptor (beta chain). The data originate from a study of blood T cell repertoires in COVID-19. The ends were cut back, 4 bases at V and 3 bases at J, with 12 bases in the middle. From germline, CDR1 is SNHLY and CDR2 FYNNEI. This CDR3 is built from 15 residues. Produced via immunoSEQ multiplex PCR; TCRdb's table is partial and in-frame only. The sample lists roughly 180,000 clones, roughly four fifths occurring once. Sequencing used peripheral blood. This clonotype was sampled from a woman in her twenties or thirties with acute or convalescent COVID-19. This chain uses TRBV2 with TRBJ1-4; TRBD1 is a possible D gene (5 bases). CDR3 in amino acids: CASSGMRQPNEKLFF. In DNA form, the CDR3 reads TGTGCCAGCAGTGGGATGAGACAGCCTAATGAAAAACTGTTTTTT.